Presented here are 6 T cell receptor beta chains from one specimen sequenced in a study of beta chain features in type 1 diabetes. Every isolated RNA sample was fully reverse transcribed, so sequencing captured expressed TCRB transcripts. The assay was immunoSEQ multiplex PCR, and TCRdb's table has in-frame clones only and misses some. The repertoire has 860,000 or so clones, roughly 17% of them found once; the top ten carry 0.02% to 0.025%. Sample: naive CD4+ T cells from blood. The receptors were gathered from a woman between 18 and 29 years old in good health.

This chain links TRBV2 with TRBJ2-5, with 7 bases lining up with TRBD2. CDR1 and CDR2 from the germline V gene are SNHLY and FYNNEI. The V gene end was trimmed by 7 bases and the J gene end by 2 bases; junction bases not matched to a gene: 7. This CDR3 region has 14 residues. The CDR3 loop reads CASIGGSWQETQYF. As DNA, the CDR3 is TGTGCCAGCATAGGCGGGAGTTGGCAAGAGACCCAGTACTTC. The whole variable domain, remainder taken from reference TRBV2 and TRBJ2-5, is EPEVTQTPSHQVTQMGQEVILRCVPISNHLYFYWYRQILGQKVEFLVSFYNNEISEKSEIFDDQFSVERPDGSNFTLKIRSTKLEDSAMYFCASIGGSWQETQYFGPGTRLLVL.

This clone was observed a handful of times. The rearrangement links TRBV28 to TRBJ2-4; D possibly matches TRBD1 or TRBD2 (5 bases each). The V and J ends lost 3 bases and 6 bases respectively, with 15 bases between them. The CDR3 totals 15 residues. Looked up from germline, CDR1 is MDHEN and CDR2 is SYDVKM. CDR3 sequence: CASSLVRVEGNIQYF. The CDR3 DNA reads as TGTGCCAGCAGTTTGGTCAGGGTCGAGGGAAACATTCAGTACTTC.

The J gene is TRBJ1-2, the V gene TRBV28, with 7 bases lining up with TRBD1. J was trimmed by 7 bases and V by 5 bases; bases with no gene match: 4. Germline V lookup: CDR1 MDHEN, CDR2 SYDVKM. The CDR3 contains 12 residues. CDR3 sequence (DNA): TGTGCCAGCAGTCGACAGGGAATTGGCTACACCTTC. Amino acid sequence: CASSRQGIGYTF.

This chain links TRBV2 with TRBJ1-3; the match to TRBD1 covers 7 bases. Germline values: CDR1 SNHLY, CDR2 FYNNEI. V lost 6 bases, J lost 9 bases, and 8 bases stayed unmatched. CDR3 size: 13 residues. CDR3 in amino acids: CASRDRVLGTIYF. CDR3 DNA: TGTGCCAGCAGAGACAGGGTCCTCGGCACCATATATTTT.

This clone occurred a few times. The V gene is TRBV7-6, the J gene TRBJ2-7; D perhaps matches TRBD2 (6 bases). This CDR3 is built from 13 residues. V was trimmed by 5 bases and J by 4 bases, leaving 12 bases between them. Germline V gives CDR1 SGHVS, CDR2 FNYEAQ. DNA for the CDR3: TGTGCCAGCAGCCGCGGAGGACTATACGAGCAGTACTTC. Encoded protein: CASSRGGLYEQYF.

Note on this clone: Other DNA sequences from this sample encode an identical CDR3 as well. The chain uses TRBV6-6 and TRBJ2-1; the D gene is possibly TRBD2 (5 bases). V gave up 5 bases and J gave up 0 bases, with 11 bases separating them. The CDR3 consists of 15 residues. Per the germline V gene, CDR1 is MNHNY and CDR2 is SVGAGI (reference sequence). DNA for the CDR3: TGTGCCAGCAGTCGAGCGGAAAGCTCCTACAATGAGCAGTTCTTC. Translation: CASSRAESSYNEQFF.